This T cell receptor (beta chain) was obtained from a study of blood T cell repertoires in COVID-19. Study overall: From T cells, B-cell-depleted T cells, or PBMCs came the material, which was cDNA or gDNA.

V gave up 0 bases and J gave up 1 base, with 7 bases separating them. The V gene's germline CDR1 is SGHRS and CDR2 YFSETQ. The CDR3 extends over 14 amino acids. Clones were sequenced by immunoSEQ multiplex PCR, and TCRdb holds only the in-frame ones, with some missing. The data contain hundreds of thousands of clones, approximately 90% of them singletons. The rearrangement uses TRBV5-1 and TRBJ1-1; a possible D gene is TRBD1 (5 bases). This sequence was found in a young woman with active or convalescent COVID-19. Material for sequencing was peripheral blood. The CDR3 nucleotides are TGCGCCAGCAGCTTGGATGGGGCGAACACTGAAGCTTTCTTT. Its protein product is CASSLDGANTEAFF.